This record covers a single T cell receptor (beta chain). This clonotype was recorded many times. Its antigen target is currently unknown. Base qualities were left out, and no much larger clone turns up one base away. Receptors were amplified or captured by 5' RACE. TCRdb records NextSeq 500 as the sequencer. In the TCR library protocol, unique molecular identifiers were attached to individual cDNA molecules to correct for PCR bias and sequencing error. Both TCR alpha and beta chains were sequenced, and tight co-correlation was observed between alpha and beta sequence abundances in each sample. In the source study's methods: Decombinator V4 was used to annotate the V gene, J gene and CDR3 of the TCR sequences. Expanded TCRs were defined as changing significantly between any two time points under a Poisson model with p below 0.0001. TCR abundances were normalised to the total number of TCRs sequenced per sample and were expressed as counts per million. TRAV1-2 paired with TRAJ12, TRAJ20 or TRAJ33 defined MAIT TCRs, while TRAV10 paired with TRAJ18 defined iNKT TCRs. A search of VDJdb, accessed on 1 November 2021, was run for TCRs annotated to CMV, EBV and SARS-CoV-2, with TCRs annotated for multiple antigens excluded. TCRdb trimmed public reads at Q25 via fastp, called clones via MiXCR and kept in-frame beta chains. Entries are consolidated by CDR3 protein sequence, retaining the most common genes and DNA. The V and J calls come from TCRdb's annotation, not from the publication. A total of some 70,000 distinct CDR3 sequences appear in this sample, over 4.5% of them only once. The ten largest clonotypes hold just under 5% of the sample.

The record originates from a study of early T cells in non-severe SARS-CoV-2 infection (dated by TCRdb to about 2021). As for the study more broadly: Bulk RNA from unsorted whole blood was used for TCR sequencing, so alpha and beta chains could not be paired. What the research found in general, with its limitations: Matching against VDJdb was skewed toward anti-spike CD8 responses, likely underestimated virus-specific expansions, and missed private and CD4 specificities.

Clipping removes 2 bases from V and 2 bases from J, with 1 as the unmatched junction base count. CDR1 SGHTA and CDR2 FQGNSA are derived from the germline V gene. Reading from cysteine to phenylalanine, the CDR3 counts 14 amino acids. Of all the DNA, just the CDR3 is kept, 42 bases in frame from base 1. Set within a cohort of healthcare workers in London, UK, this nested case-control study involved weekly PCR testing of nasopharyngeal swabs along with blood sampling. Healthcare workers were enrolled in the week of the UK lockdown, from 23 to 31 March 2020, and were followed every week for up to roughly 15 weeks.

The receptor was derived from an adult who was a healthcare worker with PCR-confirmed SARS-CoV-2 infection or an uninfected control (not recorded which). The sample consisted of whole blood. This sequence uses TRBV7-2 and TRBJ2-7; TRBD1 matches 9 bases in the middle. The bases read TGTGCCAGCAGCTTAAGGACAGGGGCCTACGAGCAGTACTTC. Translated, it gives CASSLRTGAYEQYF.